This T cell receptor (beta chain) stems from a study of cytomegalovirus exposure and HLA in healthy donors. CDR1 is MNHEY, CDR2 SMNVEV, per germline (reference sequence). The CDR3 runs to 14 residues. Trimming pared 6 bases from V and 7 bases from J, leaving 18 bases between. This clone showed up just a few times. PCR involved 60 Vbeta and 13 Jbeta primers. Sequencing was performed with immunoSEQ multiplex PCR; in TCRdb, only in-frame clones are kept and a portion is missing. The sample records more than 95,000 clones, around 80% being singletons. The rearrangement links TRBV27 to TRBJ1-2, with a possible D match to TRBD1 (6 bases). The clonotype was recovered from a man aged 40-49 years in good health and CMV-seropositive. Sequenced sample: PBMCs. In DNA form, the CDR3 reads TGTGCCAGCAGAAGACAGGACGCCGCAACTGGCTACACCTTC. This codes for CASRRQDAATGYTF.